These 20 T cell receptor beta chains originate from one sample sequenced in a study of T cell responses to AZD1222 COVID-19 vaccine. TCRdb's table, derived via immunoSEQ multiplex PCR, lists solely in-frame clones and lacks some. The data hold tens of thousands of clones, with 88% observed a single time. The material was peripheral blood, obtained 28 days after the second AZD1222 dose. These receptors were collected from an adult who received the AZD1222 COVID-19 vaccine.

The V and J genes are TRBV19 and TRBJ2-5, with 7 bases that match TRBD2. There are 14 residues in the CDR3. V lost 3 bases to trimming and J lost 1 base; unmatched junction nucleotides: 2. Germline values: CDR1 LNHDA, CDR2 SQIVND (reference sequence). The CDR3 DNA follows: TGTGCCAGTAGTATGGGCGGGGGCCAAGAGACCCAGTACTTC. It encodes CASSMGGGQETQYF.

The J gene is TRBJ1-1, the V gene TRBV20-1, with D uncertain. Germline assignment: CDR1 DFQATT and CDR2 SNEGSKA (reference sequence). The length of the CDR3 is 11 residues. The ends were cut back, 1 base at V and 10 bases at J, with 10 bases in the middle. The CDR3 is CSARVGLPAFF. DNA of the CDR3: TGCAGTGCTAGAGTGGGCTTGCCAGCTTTCTTT.

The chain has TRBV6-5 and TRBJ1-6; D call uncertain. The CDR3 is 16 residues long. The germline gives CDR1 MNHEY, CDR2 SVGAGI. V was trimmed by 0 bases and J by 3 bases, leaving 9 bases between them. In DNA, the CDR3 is TGTGCCAGCAGTTACTCTCCCCGTAGCTATAATTCACCCCTCCACTTT. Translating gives CASSYSPRSYNSPLHF.

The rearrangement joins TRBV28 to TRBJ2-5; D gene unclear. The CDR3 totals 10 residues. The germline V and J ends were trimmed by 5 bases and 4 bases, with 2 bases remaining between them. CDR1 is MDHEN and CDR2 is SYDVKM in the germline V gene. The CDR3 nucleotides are TGTGCCAGCAGTGGAGAGACCCAGTACTTC. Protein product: CASSGETQYF.

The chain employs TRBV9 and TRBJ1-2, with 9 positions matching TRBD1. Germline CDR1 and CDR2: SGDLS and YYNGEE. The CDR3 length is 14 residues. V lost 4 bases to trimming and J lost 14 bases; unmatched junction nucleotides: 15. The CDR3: CASSPGRDRAILTF. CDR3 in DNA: TGTGCCAGCAGCCCCGGGAGGGACAGGGCAATTTTAACCTTC.

Here the CDR3 reads CASSIGDRENQPQHF. The DNA of the CDR3 is TGTGCCAGTAGTATAGGGGACAGGGAGAATCAGCCCCAGCATTTT. This sequence joins TRBV19 and TRBJ1-5; TRBD1 agrees at 9 bases. The CDR3 loop spans 15 amino acids. The germline gives CDR1 LNHDA, CDR2 SQIVND (reference sequence). Losses at the gene ends were 1 base for V and 4 bases for J; bases not matched to a gene: 2.

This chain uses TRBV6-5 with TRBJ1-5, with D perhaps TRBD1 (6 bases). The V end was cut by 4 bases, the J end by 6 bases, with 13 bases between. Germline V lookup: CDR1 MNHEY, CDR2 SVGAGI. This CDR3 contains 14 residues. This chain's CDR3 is CASSWGRGGQPQHF. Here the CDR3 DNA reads TGTGCCAGCAGTTGGGGGAGGGGGGGTCAGCCCCAGCATTTT.

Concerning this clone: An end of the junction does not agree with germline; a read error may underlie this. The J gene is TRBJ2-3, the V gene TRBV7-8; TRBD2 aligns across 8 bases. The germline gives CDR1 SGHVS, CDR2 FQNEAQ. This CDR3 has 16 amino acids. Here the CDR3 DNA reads TGTGCCAGCTTCGCCGGGGGGGTCGGGGGCACAGATGCGCAGTATTTT. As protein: CASFAGGVGGTDAQYF.

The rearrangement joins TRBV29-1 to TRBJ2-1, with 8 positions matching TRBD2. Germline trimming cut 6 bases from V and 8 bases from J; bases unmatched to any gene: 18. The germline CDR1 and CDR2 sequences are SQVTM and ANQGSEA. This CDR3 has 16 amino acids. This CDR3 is CSVDLLVVAGKDEQFF. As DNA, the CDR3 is TGCAGCGTCGATCTTTTGGTAGTAGCGGGAAAGGATGAGCAGTTCTTC.

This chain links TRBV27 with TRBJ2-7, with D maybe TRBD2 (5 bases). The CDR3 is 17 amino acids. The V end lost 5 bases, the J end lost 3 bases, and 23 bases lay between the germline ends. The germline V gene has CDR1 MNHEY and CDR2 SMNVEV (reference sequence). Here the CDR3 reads CASSVTQLGLNLYEQYF. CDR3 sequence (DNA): TGTGCCAGCAGTGTCACCCAACTTGGACTGAATCTCTACGAGCAGTACTTC.

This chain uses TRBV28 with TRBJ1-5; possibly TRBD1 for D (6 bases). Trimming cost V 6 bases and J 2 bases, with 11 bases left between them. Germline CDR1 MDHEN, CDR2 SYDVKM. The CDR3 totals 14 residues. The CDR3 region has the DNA TGTGCCAGCAGGCCGGAGGGGGGCAATCAGCCCCAGCATTTT. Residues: CASRPEGGNQPQHF.

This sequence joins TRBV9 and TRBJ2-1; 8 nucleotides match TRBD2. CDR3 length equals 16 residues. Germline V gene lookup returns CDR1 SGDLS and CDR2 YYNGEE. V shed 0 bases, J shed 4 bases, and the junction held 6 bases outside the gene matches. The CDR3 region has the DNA TGTGCCAGCAGCGTAGAACTAGCGGCAGAATACAATGAGCAGTTCTTC. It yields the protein CASSVELAAEYNEQFF.

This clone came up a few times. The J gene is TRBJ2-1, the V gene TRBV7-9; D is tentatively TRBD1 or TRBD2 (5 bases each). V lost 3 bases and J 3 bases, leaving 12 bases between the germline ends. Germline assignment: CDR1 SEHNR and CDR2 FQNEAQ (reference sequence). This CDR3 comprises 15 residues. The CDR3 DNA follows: TGTGCCAGCAGCTTGTTGGGGACGAACTACAATGAGCAGTTCTTC. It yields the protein CASSLLGTNYNEQFF.

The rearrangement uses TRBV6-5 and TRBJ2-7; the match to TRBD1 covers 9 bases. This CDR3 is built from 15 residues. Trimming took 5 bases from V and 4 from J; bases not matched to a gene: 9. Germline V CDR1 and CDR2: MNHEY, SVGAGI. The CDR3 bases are TGTGCCAGCAGTCGCCAGGGACAGGGTTGGTACGAGCAGTACTTC. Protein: CASSRQGQGWYEQYF.

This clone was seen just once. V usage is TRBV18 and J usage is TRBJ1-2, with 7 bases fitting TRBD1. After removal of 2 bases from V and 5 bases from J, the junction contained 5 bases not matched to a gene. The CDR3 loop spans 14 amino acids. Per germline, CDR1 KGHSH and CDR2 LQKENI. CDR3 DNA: TGTGCCAGCTCACCAACCGGGACAGAGTATGGCTACACCTTC. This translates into CASSPTGTEYGYTF.

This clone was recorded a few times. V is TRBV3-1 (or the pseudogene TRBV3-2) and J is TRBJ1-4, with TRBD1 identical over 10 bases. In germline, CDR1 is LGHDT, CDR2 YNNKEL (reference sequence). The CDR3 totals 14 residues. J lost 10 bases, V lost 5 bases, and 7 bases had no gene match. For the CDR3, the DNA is TGTGCCAGCAGCTACCGGGACAGGGGAGGAAAACTGTTTTTT. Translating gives CASSYRDRGGKLFF.

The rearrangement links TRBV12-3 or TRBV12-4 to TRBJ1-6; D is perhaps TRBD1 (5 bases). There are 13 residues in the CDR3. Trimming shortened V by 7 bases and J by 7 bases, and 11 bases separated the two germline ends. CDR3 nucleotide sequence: TGTGCCAGCATTGGGGGAGGGAATTCACCCCTCCACTTT. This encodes CASIGGGNSPLHF.

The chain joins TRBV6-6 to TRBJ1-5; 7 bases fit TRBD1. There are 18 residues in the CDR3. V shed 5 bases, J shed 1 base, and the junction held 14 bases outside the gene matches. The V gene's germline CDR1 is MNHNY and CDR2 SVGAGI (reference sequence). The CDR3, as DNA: TGTGCCAGCAGTCTCCACTATACAGGGGCGAGGAGCAATCAGCCCCAGCATTTT. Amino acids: CASSLHYTGARSNQPQHF.

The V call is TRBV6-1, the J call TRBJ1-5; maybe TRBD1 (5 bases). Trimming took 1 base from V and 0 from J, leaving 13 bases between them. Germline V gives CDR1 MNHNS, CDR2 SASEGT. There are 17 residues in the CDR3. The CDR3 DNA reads TGTGCCAGCAGTGAAGGCGGATCGACAGTTAGCAATCAGCCCCAGCATTTT. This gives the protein CASSEGGSTVSNQPQHF.

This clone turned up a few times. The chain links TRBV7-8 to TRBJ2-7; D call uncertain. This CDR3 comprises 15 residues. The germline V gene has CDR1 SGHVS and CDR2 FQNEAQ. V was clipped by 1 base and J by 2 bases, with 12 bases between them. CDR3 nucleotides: TGTGCCAGCAGCTTAGGCCGCCAGCGAACCTACGAGCAGTACTTC. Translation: CASSLGRQRTYEQYF.